This T cell receptor (beta chain) is from a study of cytomegalovirus exposure and HLA in healthy donors. Looking at the study overall: From donors who were HLA-typed, an early data release held around 85 million unique TCRs.

Use of 60 Vbeta and 13 Jbeta primers characterized the PCR. Libraries were prepared by immunoSEQ multiplex PCR; TCRdb keeps only in-frame clonotypes and omits some of them. The data contain under 150,000 clones, approximately 86% of them singletons. All the people who gave samples were healthy bone marrow donors. This TCR was sampled from a boy under 18 in good health and CMV-seronegative. The sequenced material came from PBMCs.

The CDR3 is CASSLLRRASGTGDEQFF. CDR3 nucleotide sequence: TGTGCCAGCAGCTTACTTCGACGCGCTAGCGGGACTGGTGATGAGCAGTTCTTC. This chain joins TRBV7-2 and TRBJ2-1; 9 bases are a match to TRBD2. Germline CDR1 SGHTA, CDR2 FQGNSA. This CDR3 comprises 18 residues. J gave up 8 bases and V 2 bases, and 16 bases lay outside the gene matches.